This TCR beta chain was identified during a study of blood T cell repertoires in COVID-19 (dated by TCRdb to 2018 to 2020). Concerning the study at large: The collaborator samples originated in the United States, Italy and Spain and spanned the acute and convalescent phases of COVID-19. The material from the prospective study consisted of cDNA or gDNA derived from T cells, B-cell-depleted T cells, or PBMCs. Subjects who had been exposed to COVID-19, were actively infected with it, or had recovered from it provided the deeply sampled blood TCRbeta repertoires that made up the dataset. A freely available public database, intended as a resource for researchers studying the immune response to SARS-CoV-2, is where the repertoires were released. The samples were drawn from two sources: the first 160 participants of the ongoing ImmuneRACE study, and 1,200 or so subjects contributed by 6 global collaborators. The sample metadata nearly always contained a de-identified subject ID, COVID-19 status, age in years and sex. Where available, HLA class I and class II types were taken from metadata supplied by the sample provider and were not determined by assay-based typing.

Each collaborating institution followed its own protocols to collect whole blood in K2EDTA tubes. For TCRbeta analysis, collaborator samples were shipped as frozen whole blood, as isolated PBMCs, or as DNA extracted from either sample type. The CDR3 covers 13 residues, taking in both the cysteine and the phenylalanine. Only the CDR3 part of the read is kept: 39 bases, read in frame from the first base. The junction shows trimming of 6 bases on V and 4 bases on J, plus 12 bases between the germline ends. The germline V gene (reference sequence) sets CDR1 to LNHDA and CDR2 to SQIVND. As for this clone: The specificity of this receptor is unknown. No clone much larger than this one lies a single base away; base qualities are absent.

Results the study describes overall, beyond this receptor: How much clinical and demographic metadata was included differed by source and by participant, and the metadata was provided uncurated.

TCRbeta CDR3 regions were amplified from genomic DNA by means of the immunoSEQ Assay, a bias-controlled multiplex PCR. The published analysis was carried out like this. Within the assay, amplification of reference gene primers was used to estimate how many nucleated cells each sample contained. To quantify the absolute abundance of each unique TCRbeta CDR3 rearrangement, sequence reads were collapsed and filtered. Productive Simpson clonality was computed per sample as the square root of Simpson's diversity index over productive rearrangements. In its TCRdb copy, this immuneACCESS table keeps in-frame sequences only and misses some clones. Where compared with another copy, unresolved V genes explain less than half of these, and the others have no known cause. V and J calls plus clone size are reproduced from that table; the DNA served to infer D and trimming. The sample table shows 90,000 or so clones, and around 87% are seen once. The ten largest account for about 18% of the sample.

The rearranged segments are TRBV19 and TRBJ1-2; TRBD1 could be the D gene, as 6 bases match. Material for sequencing was peripheral blood. This clonotype was sampled from a human donor in a cohort sampled during active COVID-19. CDR3 reads: CASRWDNFYGYTF. The sequenced DNA: TGTGCCAGTAGATGGGACAACTTCTATGGCTACACCTTC.